The 21 T cell receptor beta chains below come from one sample, sequenced in a study of patients and donors after allogeneic stem cell transplantation. TCRdb passed the RT-PCR reads through MiXCR, listing each CDR3 protein once. The sample lists around 10,000 distinct CDR3 sequences, about 20% occurring once. Sequencing was carried out using blood, either unsorted or a sorted T cell fraction (not recorded which). The receptors here all came from a human donor who was either an allogeneic HSCT recipient or a stem cell or donor lymphocyte infusion donor (not recorded which). It is not recorded whose cells these are; they may come from a transplant donor.

The J gene is TRBJ2-5, the V gene TRBV10-3, with 9 bases matching TRBD1. This CDR3 comprises 14 residues. Trimming at V came to 5 bases and at J to 4 bases, leaving 5 bases not matched to a gene. CDR1 ENHRY and CDR2 SYGVKD come from the germline V gene. CDR3 sequence reads: CAISPGQGAETQYF. DNA of the CDR3: TGTGCCATCAGTCCGGGACAGGGTGCAGAGACCCAGTACTTC.

This clonotype was seen ten or more times. The chain recombines TRBV2 with TRBJ2-7; 9 positions agree with TRBD2. This CDR3 spans 15 amino acids. Unmatched junction bases numbered 11, after V lost 6 bases and J lost 5 bases. Germline V gene lookup returns CDR1 SNHLY and CDR2 FYNNEI. The CDR3 here is CASRPMGLAADEQYF. As DNA, the CDR3 is TGTGCCAGCAGACCCATGGGACTAGCCGCCGACGAGCAGTACTTC.

This chain connects TRBV4-2 to TRBJ2-1, with no clear D. Trimming shortened V by 4 bases and J by 0 bases, and 16 bases separated the two germline ends. Germline CDR1 is LGHNA and CDR2 is YNFKEQ. The CDR3 is 17 amino acids. CDR3 DNA sequence: TGTGCCAGCAGCCCTCACCCCGTATCGAGCTCCTACAATGAGCAGTTCTTC. It yields the protein CASSPHPVSSSYNEQFF.

The V call is TRBV7-9, the J call TRBJ1-4, with 9 bases fitting TRBD1. Germline CDR1 is SEHNR and CDR2 is FQNEAQ (reference sequence). J gave up 8 bases and V 7 bases, and 8 bases lay outside the gene matches. The CDR3 runs to 14 residues. CDR3 protein: CASTSDRGDEKLFF. CDR3 in DNA: TGTGCCAGCACCTCGGACAGGGGTGACGAAAAACTGTTTTTT.

The chain is built from TRBV6-5 and TRBJ2-7; 15 bases align to TRBD2. Germline V CDR1 and CDR2: MNHEY, SVGAGI. The CDR3 has 15 amino acids. The V and J ends lost 6 bases and 3 bases, in that order; junction bases with no gene match: 3. In DNA, the CDR3 is TGTGCCAGCAGGGGACTAGCGGGGGGAAACTACGAGCAGTACTTC. The encoded protein is CASRGLAGGNYEQYF.

This clonotype was detected only a few times. The genes are TRBV10-3 and TRBJ1-6, with a tentative D call TRBD1 (6 bases). The CDR3 loop spans 14 amino acids. The ends were cut back, 7 bases at V and 5 bases at J, with 12 bases in the middle. Germline V gives CDR1 ENHRY, CDR2 SYGVKD. CDR3 in amino acids: CAITQDRNNSPLHF. In DNA, the CDR3 is TGTGCCATCACCCAGGACAGAAATAATTCACCCCTCCACTTT.

There are a few counts of this clonotype. One junction end does not reproduce the germline sequence, and a read error may be involved. The chain uses TRBV5-1 and TRBJ1-1; maybe TRBD1 (6 bases). Germline CDR1 SGHRS, CDR2 YFSETQ. The CDR3 is 16 amino acids. In DNA, the CDR3 is TGCGCCAGCAGATTGGAAGGCAGGGGCGAGGGAAATGAAGCTTTCTTT. This codes for CASRLEGRGEGNEAFF.

This clonotype was seen only a few times. J is TRBJ2-1 and V is TRBV3-1; 9 bases match TRBD1. The germline V gene has CDR1 LGHDT and CDR2 YNNKEL (reference sequence). Trimming removed 1 base from V and 10 bases from J; junction bases left unmatched: 11. This CDR3 region has 16 residues. The CDR3 is CASSQAGTGSLGEQFF. CDR3 bases: TGTGCCAGCAGCCAAGCCGGGACAGGGAGTCTTGGGGAGCAGTTCTTC.

The table lists this clonotype with a few counts. DNA of the CDR3: TGCAGTGCTAGAAAAGGGACCTCCAGTGGTGATGGCTACACCTTC. This sequence encodes CSARKGTSSGDGYTF. The chain links TRBV20-1 to TRBJ1-2; D might be TRBD1 (5 bases). V was cut by 2 bases and J by 6 bases, with 19 bases left in between. The CDR3 consists of 15 residues. Germline assignment: CDR1 DFQATT and CDR2 SNEGSKA (reference sequence).

The J gene is TRBJ2-7, the V gene TRBV3-1; D possibly corresponds to TRBD1 (5 bases). Germline-derived CDR1 and CDR2 are LGHDT and YNNKEL (reference sequence). V lost 1 base to trimming and J lost 5 bases, with 12 bases between them. The CDR3 covers 14 residues. CDR3 amino acids: CASSQANRGNEQYF. For the CDR3, the DNA is TGTGCCAGCAGCCAAGCTAATAGGGGAAACGAGCAGTACTTC.

J is TRBJ1-1 and V is TRBV10-1; D unclear. The CDR3 is 13 amino acids. Between the trimmed V and J ends, which lost 6 bases and 1 base, there was a span of 9 bases. Germline assignment: CDR1 WNHNN and CDR2 SYGVQD (reference sequence). The CDR3 loop reads CASRSTENTEAFF. The CDR3 bases are TGCGCCAGCAGGTCCACAGAGAACACTGAAGCTTTCTTT.

By share of the sample, this clonotype is medium-sized. CDR3 protein: CASSLPNDGNTIYF. CDR3 coding DNA: TGTGCCAGCAGCTTACCCAACGATGGAAACACCATATATTTT. The gene calls are TRBV9 and TRBJ1-3; D not resolved. CDR3 length: 14 amino acids. V was clipped by 4 bases and J by 3 bases, with 11 bases between them. Germline V lookup: CDR1 SGDLS, CDR2 YYNGEE.

The rearrangement links TRBV7-2 to TRBJ1-4; 10 bases agree with TRBD1. The CDR3 contains 15 residues. V dropped 3 bases and J dropped 8; count of bases not matched to a gene: 6. The germline V gene has CDR1 SGHTA and CDR2 FQGNSA. The CDR3 DNA reads TGTGCCAGCAGCTTTAACCCGGGACAGGGGGAAAAACTGTTTTTT. Its protein product is CASSFNPGQGEKLFF.

This clonotype was found many times. V gene TRBV4-3 combines with J gene TRBJ1-2, with D tentatively TRBD1 (5 bases). V gave up 1 base and J gave up 4 bases, with 10 bases separating them. The CDR3 is made up of 14 amino acids. CDR1 and CDR2 from the germline V gene are LGHNA and YSLEER. The CDR3 DNA is TGCGCCAGCAGCCAAGCCTCCGGGGCCTATGGCTACACCTTC. Translation gives CASSQASGAYGYTF.

This clonotype came up many times. The chain combines TRBV5-1 with TRBJ2-3; possibly TRBD2 for D (5 bases). The CDR3 has 12 residues. Germline values: CDR1 SGHRS, CDR2 YFSETQ. The ends were cut back, 5 bases at V and 5 bases at J, with 9 bases in the middle. CDR3 in DNA: TGCGCCAGCAGTCCCGAGGGAGATACGCAGTATTTT. Amino acid sequence: CASSPEGDTQYF. The full variable domain, in which reference TRBV5-1 and TRBJ2-3 provide the parts outside the CDR3, is KAGVTQTPRYLIKTRGQQVTLSCSPISGHRSVSWYQQTPGQGLQFLFEYFSETQRNKGNFPGRFSGRQFSNSRSEMNVSTLELGDSALYLCASSPEGDTQYFGPGTRLTVL.

The chain combines TRBV12-3 or TRBV12-4 with TRBJ1-2; D gene ambiguous. This CDR3 has 17 amino acids. V dropped 3 bases and J dropped 0 bases, with 17 bases sitting between them. CDR3: CASSFGQHIGTNYGYTF. The CDR3, as DNA: TGTGCCAGCAGTTTTGGGCAGCACATCGGAACTAACTATGGCTACACCTTC.

The chain uses TRBV20-1 and TRBJ1-4; 7 nucleotides agree with TRBD1. Unmatched junction bases numbered 9, after V lost 6 bases and J lost 5 bases. CDR1 is DFQATT, CDR2 SNEGSKA, per germline (reference sequence). The CDR3 has 14 residues. In DNA form, the CDR3 reads TGCAGTGCCAAAACCTCGACAGGGAATGAAAAACTGTTTTTT. This gives the protein CSAKTSTGNEKLFF.

The CDR3 DNA follows: TGCAGTGCTCCTGACAGGGCCCACACCGGGGAGCTGTTTTTT. Amino acids: CSAPDRAHTGELFF. The V gene is TRBV20-1, the J gene TRBJ2-2; 7 bases line up with TRBD1. The CDR3 runs 14 residues. The V and J ends lost 5 bases and 3 bases, in that order; junction bases with no gene match: 6. Germline V gene data show CDR1 as DFQATT and CDR2 as SNEGSKA (reference sequence).

V usage is TRBV3-1 and J usage is TRBJ1-2, with TRBD1 identical over 7 bases. Germline V CDR1 and CDR2: LGHDT, YNNKEL (reference sequence). This CDR3 region has 12 residues. Trimming took 4 bases from V and 11 from J; bases not matched to a gene: 7. This CDR3 is CASSPRQGLYTF. The CDR3 DNA follows: TGTGCCAGCAGCCCCAGACAGGGTTTATACACCTTC.

This clonotype turned up a few times. The V gene is TRBV7-8, the J gene TRBJ2-2; 7 bases agree with TRBD2. Germline CDR1 reads SGHVS; CDR2 reads FQNEAQ. J was trimmed by 1 base and V by 1 base; bases with no gene match: 12. The CDR3 covers 19 residues. The DNA for the CDR3 is TGTGCCAGCAGCTTAGGTGGTCTAGCGGCCCTGATGAACACCGGGGAGCTGTTTTTT. This gives the protein CASSLGGLAALMNTGELFF.

The sample holds a few counts of this clonotype. The chain uses TRBV7-6 and TRBJ2-7; D gene ambiguous. This CDR3 region has 13 residues. Deletions cut 1 base from V and 3 bases from J, with 7 bases between. Germline V gene data show CDR1 as SGHVS and CDR2 as FNYEAQ. DNA of the CDR3: TGTGCCAGCAGCTTAGTGAACGGCTACGAGCAGTACTTC. Protein product: CASSLVNGYEQYF.